The 13 T cell receptor beta chains below come from one sample, sequenced in a study of CD8 T cells in ankylosing spondylitis. TCRdb re-derived calls from the 5' RACE reads in MiXCR, one entry per CDR3 protein. Among roughly 240,000 distinct CDR3 sequences listed, roughly a third were seen once. The sequenced material came from blood, either unsorted or a sorted T cell fraction (not recorded which). These receptors all come from a male donor with ankylosing spondylitis or in good health (not recorded which).

This clonotype came up a few times. V and J are TRBV20-1 and TRBJ2-6; D is unclear. V was trimmed by 0 bases and J by 1 base, leaving 7 bases between them. CDR3 length equals 15 residues. Germline V lookup: CDR1 DFQATT, CDR2 SNEGSKA (reference sequence). For the CDR3, the DNA is TGCAGTGCTAGAGATTTCCAGTCTGGGGCCAACGTCCTGACTTTC. This translates into CSARDFQSGANVLTF.

The DNA for the CDR3 is TGCAGTGCTAGAGATGACCAAATTACGCATGGCTACACCTTC. Protein: CSARDDQITHGYTF. The rearrangement uses TRBV20-1 and TRBJ1-2; D remains ambiguous. Per the germline V gene, CDR1 is DFQATT and CDR2 is SNEGSKA (reference sequence). The CDR3 contains 14 residues. The V end lost 0 bases, the J end lost 6 bases, and 14 bases lay between the germline ends.

The genes are TRBV28 and TRBJ1-1; D ambiguous. Germline-derived CDR1 and CDR2 are MDHEN and SYDVKM. Trimming pared 6 bases from V and 1 base from J, leaving 18 bases between. The CDR3 totals 16 residues. CDR3 nucleotides: TGTGCCAGCAGCCCCCGGGCCCTCCGGGGGAACACTGAAGCTTTCTTT. It codes for CASSPRALRGNTEAFF.

This clonotype showed up many times. The V and J genes are TRBV20-1 and TRBJ1-2; 8 nucleotides agree with TRBD1. CDR3 length: 11 residues. The V segment lost 6 bases and the J segment 7 bases; nucleotides outside the gene matches: 4. Germline CDR1 DFQATT, CDR2 SNEGSKA (reference sequence). The DNA of the CDR3 is TGCAGTGCCACAGGGGGTGGTGGCTACACCTTC. This encodes CSATGGGGYTF.

The chain links TRBV4-1 to TRBJ2-1, with 8 bases fitting TRBD1. Germline assignment: CDR1 MGHRA and CDR2 YSYEKL. The length of the CDR3 is 15 residues. Losses at the gene ends were 4 bases for V and 6 bases for J; bases not matched to a gene: 8. The CDR3 DNA is TGCGCCAGCAGCCGCACAGGGGGTAGGGCCAATGAGCAGTTCTTC. This encodes CASSRTGGRANEQFF.

This clonotype turned up a few times. V gene TRBV29-1 combines with J gene TRBJ2-7, with D uncertain. The V end lost 4 bases, the J end lost 5 bases, and 6 bases lay between the germline ends. The germline gives CDR1 SQVTM, CDR2 ANQGSEA. The CDR3 runs 10 residues. CDR3 DNA: TGCAGCGTTGGAATTGACGAGCAGTACTTC. This codes for CSVGIDEQYF.

This clonotype has a handful of counts. The chain has TRBV20-1 and TRBJ2-1; weak D call: TRBD2 (5 bases). V was trimmed by 4 bases and J by 2 bases, leaving 18 bases between them. This CDR3 contains 16 residues. The germline gives CDR1 DFQATT, CDR2 SNEGSKA (reference sequence). The CDR3 bases are TGCAGTGCTATCTCATTCCCGAGCGGAACCTACAATGAGCAGTTCTTC. Protein product: CSAISFPSGTYNEQFF.

This chain connects TRBV20-1 to TRBJ1-1, with D uncertain. Trimming removed 3 bases at V and 2 bases at J, with 13 bases between. This CDR3 has 14 amino acids. The germline V gene encodes CDR1 DFQATT and CDR2 SNEGSKA (reference sequence). The CDR3 region is CSASGSRLNTEAFF. CDR3 DNA: TGCAGTGCTAGTGGGTCCAGACTAAACACTGAAGCTTTCTTT.

The chain joins TRBV4-1 to TRBJ2-1, with D tentatively TRBD1 (6 bases). V shed 4 bases and J shed 0 bases, with 13 bases lying between them. This CDR3 contains 16 residues. Looked up from germline, CDR1 is MGHRA and CDR2 is YSYEKL. The CDR3 region is CASSPEDRRSYNEQFF. Here the CDR3 DNA reads TGCGCCAGCAGCCCAGAAGACAGGCGCTCCTACAATGAGCAGTTCTTC.

V is TRBV12-3 or TRBV12-4 and J is TRBJ2-3; no reliable D call. V gave up 4 bases and J gave up 1 base, with 9 bases separating them. The CDR3 runs to 14 residues. The CDR3 nucleotides read TGTGCCAGCAGTTCCGGTGCTCGCACAGATACGCAGTATTTT. Its translation: CASSSGARTDTQYF.

The table lists this clonotype with a few counts. The chain carries TRBV12-3 or TRBV12-4 and TRBJ2-1; 12 positions agree with TRBD2. The CDR3 is 12 amino acids. The V segment lost 8 bases and the J segment 15 bases; nucleotides outside the gene matches: 8. The CDR3: CASGLAGGTWFF. DNA of the CDR3: TGTGCCAGCGGTCTAGCGGGGGGGACATGGTTCTTC.

The chain couples TRBV20-1 to TRBJ2-3, with D perhaps matching TRBD2 (6 bases). CDR1 is DFQATT and CDR2 is SNEGSKA in the germline V gene (reference sequence). The CDR3 runs to 13 residues. V was trimmed by 2 bases and J by 1 base, leaving 7 bases between them. This CDR3 is CSARKRGTDTQYF. CDR3 sequence (DNA): TGCAGTGCTAGAAAGCGGGGCACAGATACGCAGTATTTT.

The gene calls are TRBV6-1 and TRBJ2-3; possibly TRBD1 for D (6 bases). Trimming left V 6 bases short and J 6 bases short, with 13 bases between. There are 13 residues in the CDR3. Germline V lookup: CDR1 MNHNS, CDR2 SASEGT. The DNA of the CDR3 is TGTGCCAGCAGAAATACAGGGACCGATACGCAGTATTTT. Amino acids: CASRNTGTDTQYF.